This T cell receptor delta chain was identified in a study of gamma-delta T cells after stem cell transplantation. TCRdb re-called the RT-PCR reads via CATT. Seen here are more than 1,500 delta-chain clones, 14% observed once, and the top ten hold 28%. The V gene's germline CDR1 is GEAIGNYY and CDR2 EKD. Between the trimmed V and J ends, which lost 3 bases and 2 bases, there was a span of 15 bases. The CDR3 runs 15 residues. The sequence came from a human donor. It is not recorded whose cells these are; they may come from a transplant donor. Input material: gamma-delta T cells. The chain employs TRDV2 and TRDJ1, with TRDD3 as a possible D gene (6 bases). CDR3 nucleotides: TGTGCCTGTGACTTCTTGCTGGGGTTGACCGATAAACTCATCTTT. Translated, it gives CACDFLLGLTDKLIF.